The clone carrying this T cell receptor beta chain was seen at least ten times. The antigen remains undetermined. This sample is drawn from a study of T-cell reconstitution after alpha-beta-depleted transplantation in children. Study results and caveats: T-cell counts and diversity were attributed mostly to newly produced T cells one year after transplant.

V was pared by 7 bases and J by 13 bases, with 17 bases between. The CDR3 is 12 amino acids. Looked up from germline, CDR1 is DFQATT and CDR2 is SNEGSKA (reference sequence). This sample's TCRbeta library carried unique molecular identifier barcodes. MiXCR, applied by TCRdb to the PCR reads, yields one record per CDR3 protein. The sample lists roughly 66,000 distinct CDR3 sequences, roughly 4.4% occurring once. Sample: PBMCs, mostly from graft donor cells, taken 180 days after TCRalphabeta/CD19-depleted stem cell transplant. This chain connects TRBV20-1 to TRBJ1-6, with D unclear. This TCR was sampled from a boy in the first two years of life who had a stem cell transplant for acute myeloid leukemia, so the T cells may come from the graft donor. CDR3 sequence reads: CSVRRGSAPLHF. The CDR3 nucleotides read TGCAGTGTTCGAAGAGGGTCGGCGCCCCTCCACTTT.